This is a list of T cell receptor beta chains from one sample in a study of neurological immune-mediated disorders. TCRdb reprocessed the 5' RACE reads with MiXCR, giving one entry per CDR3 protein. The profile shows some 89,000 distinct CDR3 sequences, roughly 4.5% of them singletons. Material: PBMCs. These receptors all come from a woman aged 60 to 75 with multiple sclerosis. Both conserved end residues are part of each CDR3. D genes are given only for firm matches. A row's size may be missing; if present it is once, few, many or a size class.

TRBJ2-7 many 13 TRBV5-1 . CASSLVGKEEQYF TGCGCCAGCAGCTTGGTGGGGAAGGAGGAGCAGTACTTC
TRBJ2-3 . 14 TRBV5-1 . CASIPGAGTDTQYF TGCGCCAGCATACCGGGGGCTGGTACAGATACGCAGTATTTT
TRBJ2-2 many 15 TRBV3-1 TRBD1 CASSPRDRVAGELFF TGTGCCAGCAGCCCGCGGGACAGGGTAGCCGGGGAGCTGTTTTTT
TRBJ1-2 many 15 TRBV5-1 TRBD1 CASSLDLGQGRGYTF TGCGCCAGCAGCTTGGATTTGGGACAGGGGAGAGGCTACACCTTC
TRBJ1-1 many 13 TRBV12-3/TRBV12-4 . CASSQPPLWKAFF TGTGCCAGCAGCCAACCCCCTTTATGGAAGGCTTTCTTT
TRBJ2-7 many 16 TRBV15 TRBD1 CATSRPTGGDSYEQYF TGTGCCACCAGCAGGCCTACAGGGGGAGACTCCTACGAGCAGTACTTC
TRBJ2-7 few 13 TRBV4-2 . CASSQDLEYEQYF TGTGCCAGCAGCCAAGATTTGGAGTACGAGCAGTACTTC
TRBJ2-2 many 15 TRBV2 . CASFTGEANTGELFF TGTGCCAGTTTTACAGGGGAGGCGAACACCGGGGAGCTGTTTTTT
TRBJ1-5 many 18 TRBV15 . CATSRDPPGRAFNQPQHF TGTGCCACCAGCAGAGATCCCCCCGGTAGGGCTTTCAATCAGCCCCAGCATTTT
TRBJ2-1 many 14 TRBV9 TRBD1 CASSVVTGSNEQFF TGTGCCAGCAGCGTAGTGACAGGGAGCAATGAGCAGTTCTTC
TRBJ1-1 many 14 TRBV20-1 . CSAKRTGPDTEAFF TGCAGTGCTAAAAGAACGGGGCCTGACACTGAAGCTTTCTTT
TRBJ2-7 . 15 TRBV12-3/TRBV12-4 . CASRLEGGVKYEQYF TGTGCCAGCAGACTAGAGGGGGGGGTTAAGTACGAGCAGTACTTC
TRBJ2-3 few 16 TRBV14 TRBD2 CASSQPGLAATDTQYF TGTGCCAGCAGCCAACCGGGACTAGCGGCGACAGATACGCAGTATTTT
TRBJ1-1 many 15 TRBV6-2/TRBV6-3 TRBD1 CATFEHGDRSNEAFF TGTGCCACCTTTGAGCACGGGGACAGATCTAATGAAGCTTTCTTT
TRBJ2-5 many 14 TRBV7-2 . CASSQNSRGETQYF TGTGCCAGCAGCCAAAACTCGAGGGGAGAGACCCAGTACTTC
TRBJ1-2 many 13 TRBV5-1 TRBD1 CASSPTGSNGYTF TGCGCCAGCAGCCCGACAGGGAGTAATGGCTACACCTTC
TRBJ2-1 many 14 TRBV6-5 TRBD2 CASALAGGRNEQFF TGTGCCAGCGCACTAGCGGGGGGGCGCAATGAGCAGTTCTTC